This TCR beta chain was recovered during a study of blood T cells in healthy people across ages. CDR3 length: 17 residues. Germline CDR1 is LGHNA and CDR2 is YNFKEQ. The ends were cut back, 0 bases at V and 3 bases at J, with 14 bases in the middle. This clonotype was found a few times. Primed by a sample-barcoded 5' primer and a J-beta primer mix, a second PCR proceeded for about 7 to 12 cycles. TCRdb reprocessed the 5' RACE reads with MiXCR, giving one entry per CDR3 protein. The sample consists of about 1,400,000 distinct CDR3 sequences, roughly 60% of them appearing once. The genes are TRBV4-2 and TRBJ2-2; D is ambiguous. The sequenced material came from blood. The TCR was taken from a man aged 18-30 years in good health. CDR3: CASSQDQPMLDTGELFF. DNA of the CDR3: TGTGCCAGCAGCCAAGATCAGCCTATGTTGGACACCGGGGAGCTGTTTTTT.